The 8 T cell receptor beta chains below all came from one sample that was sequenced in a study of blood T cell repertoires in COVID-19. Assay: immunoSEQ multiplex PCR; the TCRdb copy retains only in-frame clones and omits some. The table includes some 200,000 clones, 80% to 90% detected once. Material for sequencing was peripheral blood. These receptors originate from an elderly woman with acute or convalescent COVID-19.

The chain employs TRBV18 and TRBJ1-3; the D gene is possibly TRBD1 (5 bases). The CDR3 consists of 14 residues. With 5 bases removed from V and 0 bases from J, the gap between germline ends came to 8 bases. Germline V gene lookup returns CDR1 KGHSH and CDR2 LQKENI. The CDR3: CASSSQGSGNTIYF. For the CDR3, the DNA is TGTGCCAGCTCATCCCAGGGCTCTGGAAACACCATATATTTT.

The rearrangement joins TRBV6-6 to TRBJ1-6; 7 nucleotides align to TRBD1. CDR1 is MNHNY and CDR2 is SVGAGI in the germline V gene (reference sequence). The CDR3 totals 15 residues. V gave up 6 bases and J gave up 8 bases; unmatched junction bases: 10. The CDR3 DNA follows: TGTGCCAGCAGACCTGGACAGGTTGGAGATTCACCCCTCCACTTT. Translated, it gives CASRPGQVGDSPLHF.

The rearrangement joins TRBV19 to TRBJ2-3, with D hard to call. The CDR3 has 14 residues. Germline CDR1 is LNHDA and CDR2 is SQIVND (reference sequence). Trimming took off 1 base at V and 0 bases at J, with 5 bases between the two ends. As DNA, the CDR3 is TGTGCCAGTAGTATAGGAGCGAGCACAGATACGCAGTATTTT. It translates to CASSIGASTDTQYF.

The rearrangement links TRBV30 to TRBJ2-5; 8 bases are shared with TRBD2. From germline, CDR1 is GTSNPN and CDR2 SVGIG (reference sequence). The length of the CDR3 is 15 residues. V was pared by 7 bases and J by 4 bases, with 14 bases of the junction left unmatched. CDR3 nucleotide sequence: TGTGCCTTTACCACGGGGGGGCTCCCAGTAGAGACCCAGTACTTC. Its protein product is CAFTTGGLPVETQYF. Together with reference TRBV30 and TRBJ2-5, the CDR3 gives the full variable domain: SQTIHQWPATLVQPVGSPLSLECTVEGTSNPNLYWYRQAAGRGLQLLFYSVGIGQISSEVPQNLSASRPQDRQFILSSKKLLLSDSGFYLCAFTTGGLPVETQYFGPGTRLLVL.

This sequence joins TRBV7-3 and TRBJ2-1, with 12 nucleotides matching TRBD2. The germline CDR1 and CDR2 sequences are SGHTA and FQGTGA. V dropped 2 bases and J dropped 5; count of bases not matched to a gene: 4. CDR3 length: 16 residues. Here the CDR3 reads CASSLGLAGGNNEQFF. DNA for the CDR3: TGTGCCAGCAGCTTAGGTCTAGCGGGAGGGAACAATGAGCAGTTCTTC.

CDR3 protein: CASSLLAPSENSPLHF. In DNA form, the CDR3 reads TGTGCCAGCAGTTTACTCGCCCCGTCCGAAAATTCACCCCTCCACTTT. V usage is TRBV6-5 and J usage is TRBJ1-6, with no clear D. V was clipped by 4 bases and J by 7 bases, with 17 bases between them. The CDR3 consists of 16 residues. In germline, CDR1 is MNHEY, CDR2 SVGAGI.

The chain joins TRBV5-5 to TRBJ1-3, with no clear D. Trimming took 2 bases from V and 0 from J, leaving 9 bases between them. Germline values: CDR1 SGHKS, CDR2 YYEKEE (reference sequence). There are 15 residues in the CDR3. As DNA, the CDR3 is TGTGCCAGCAGCTTAGACTACTTCTCTGGAAACACCATATATTTT. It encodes CASSLDYFSGNTIYF.

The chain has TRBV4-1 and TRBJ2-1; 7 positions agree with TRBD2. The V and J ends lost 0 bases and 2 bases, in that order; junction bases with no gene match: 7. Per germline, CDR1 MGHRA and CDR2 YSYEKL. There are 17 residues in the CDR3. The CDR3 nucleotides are TGCGCCAGCAGCCAAGAACCAGGCGGGGGTACCTACAATGAGCAGTTCTTC. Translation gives CASSQEPGGGTYNEQFF.